This passage covers 22 T cell receptor beta chains from one sample sequenced in a study of CD8 T cells in Susac syndrome. The authors reverse transcribed roughly 0.5 to 1 ug RNA with random hexamers. Via MiXCR, TCRdb re-called the immunoSEQ multiplex PCR reads, giving one row per CDR3 protein. The sample contains 250,000 to 300,000 distinct CDR3 sequences, roughly 85% of which appear only once. The specimen was CD8+ T cells from PBMCs. These receptor sequences come from a human donor with multiple sclerosis.

This clonotype showed up just a few times. V gene TRBV27 combines with J gene TRBJ2-1; 7 bases agree with TRBD1. V lost 5 bases, J lost 6 bases, and 4 bases stayed unmatched. The germline CDR1 and CDR2 sequences are MNHEY and SMNVEV (reference sequence). The CDR3 loop spans 13 amino acids. CDR3 coding DNA: TGTGCCAGCAGTCCTCGGACAGGCAATGAGCAGTTCTTC. Translated: CASSPRTGNEQFF.

J is TRBJ2-5 and V is TRBV27, with TRBD2 matching over 11 bases. The V gene end was trimmed by 5 bases and the J gene end by 9 bases; junction bases not matched to a gene: 11. The germline CDR1 and CDR2 sequences are MNHEY and SMNVEV (reference sequence). The CDR3 covers 15 residues. The CDR3 is CASSPRLAGQESQYF. CDR3 sequence (DNA): TGTGCCAGCAGTCCTCGACTAGCGGGACAGGAGTCCCAGTACTTC.

The chain carries TRBV7-6 and TRBJ2-2; no firm D call. Trimming cost V 1 base and J 2 bases, with 11 bases left between them. Germline CDR1 and CDR2: SGHVS and FNYEAQ. This CDR3 contains 16 residues. In nucleotides, the CDR3 is TGTGCCAGCAGCTTAGAGGCAGAAGCTAACACCGGGGAGCTGTTTTTT. Translating it yields CASSLEAEANTGELFF.

The chain couples TRBV4-1 to TRBJ2-2, with D tentatively TRBD2 (6 bases). Germline CDR1 MGHRA, CDR2 YSYEKL. Trimming shortened V by 3 bases and J by 4 bases, and 9 bases separated the two germline ends. There are 14 residues in the CDR3. The CDR3 protein is CASSHPGGTGELFF. CDR3 nucleotide sequence: TGCGCCAGCAGCCACCCCGGGGGCACCGGGGAGCTGTTTTTT.

V gene TRBV10-1 combines with J gene TRBJ2-3; D is ambiguous. Germline loops: CDR1 WNHNN, CDR2 SYGVQD (reference sequence). The length of the CDR3 is 13 residues. The V end lost 1 base, the J end lost 3 bases, and 5 bases lay between the germline ends. The DNA of the CDR3 is TGCGCCAGCAGTGAGTACGGTACAGATACGCAGTATTTT. Amino acids: CASSEYGTDTQYF.

The chain employs TRBV6-2 or TRBV6-3 and TRBJ2-2, with D tentatively TRBD2 (6 bases). CDR1 and CDR2 from the germline V gene are MNHEY and SVGEGT. Trimming removed 7 bases from V and 2 bases from J, with 14 bases in between. The CDR3 covers 15 residues. CDR3 in amino acids: CASTKGGRNTGELFF. The CDR3 DNA reads as TGTGCCAGCACGAAGGGAGGACGTAACACCGGGGAGCTGTTTTTT.

The J gene is TRBJ2-1, the V gene TRBV28; TRBD2 aligns across 8 bases. Germline V lookup: CDR1 MDHEN, CDR2 SYDVKM. Losses at the gene ends were 6 bases for V and 6 bases for J; bases not matched to a gene: 16. This CDR3 spans 17 amino acids. The CDR3: CASRGTRVAGRTNEQFF. CDR3 bases: TGTGCCAGCAGGGGTACGAGAGTAGCGGGACGAACCAATGAGCAGTTCTTC.

The V gene is TRBV21-1, the J gene TRBJ2-3. TRBV21-1 is termed a pseudogene. This CDR3 region has 15 residues. The CDR3 region is CASSKAGTSADTQYF. The CDR3 nucleotides read TGTGCCAGCAGCAAAGCGGGGACTAGCGCAGATACGCAGTATTTT.

The chain couples TRBV6-5 to TRBJ2-3; no clear D. Germline V gene sequence: CDR1 MNHEY, CDR2 SVGAGI. V dropped 6 bases and J dropped 0 bases, with 13 bases sitting between them. The CDR3 length is 15 residues. The CDR3 spells CASRTNQRSTDTQYF. The CDR3 region has the DNA TGTGCCAGCAGGACGAACCAAAGAAGCACAGATACGCAGTATTTT.

This chain uses TRBV7-6 with TRBJ2-3; 14 bases map to TRBD2. CDR1 and CDR2 from the germline V gene are SGHVS and FNYEAQ. V dropped 5 bases and J dropped 3; count of bases not matched to a gene: 7. The CDR3 loop spans 17 amino acids. The CDR3 nucleotides read TGTGCCAGCAGCGCGGGACTAGCGGGAGCTGTGACAGATACGCAGTATTTT. Encoded protein: CASSAGLAGAVTDTQYF.

The J gene is TRBJ2-2, the V gene TRBV25-1; D may correspond to TRBD1 or TRBD2 (7 bases each). Germline V gives CDR1 MGHDK, CDR2 SYGVNS. This CDR3 is built from 17 residues. Between the trimmed V and J ends, which lost 3 bases and 5 bases, there was a span of 19 bases. The CDR3 here is CASSDLGREGATGELFF. CDR3 DNA: TGTGCCAGCAGTGATCTGGGGAGGGAGGGGGCTACCGGGGAGCTGTTTTTT.

The rearrangement joins TRBV30 to TRBJ2-2, with unresolved D. With 0 bases removed from V and 7 bases from J, the gap between germline ends came to 6 bases. The length of the CDR3 is 12 residues. The germline V gene encodes CDR1 GTSNPN and CDR2 SVGIG (reference sequence). CDR3 sequence reads: CAWSVLSGELFF. CDR3 DNA sequence: TGTGCCTGGAGTGTACTGAGCGGGGAGCTGTTTTTT.

This clonotype came up once. V usage is TRBV19 and J usage is TRBJ1-1, with D possibly TRBD1 on 6 matching bases. This CDR3 contains 15 residues. From germline, CDR1 is LNHDA and CDR2 SQIVND (reference sequence). V was pared by 3 bases and J by 0 bases, with 11 bases between. CDR3 protein: CASSISRGLNTEAFF. CDR3 coding DNA: TGTGCCAGTAGTATCTCCAGGGGACTGAACACTGAAGCTTTCTTT.

This clonotype has just one count. The rearrangement uses TRBV15 and TRBJ1-5; D not resolved. Germline CDR1 LNHNV, CDR2 YYDKDF (reference sequence). The CDR3 covers 19 residues. The V end lost 0 bases, the J end lost 0 bases, and 18 bases lay between the germline ends. The CDR3 bases are TGTGCCACCAGCAGAGATCCCGGAGTTGAAGCGTATAGCAATCAGCCCCAGCATTTT. Translated, it gives CATSRDPGVEAYSNQPQHF.

V usage is TRBV27 and J usage is TRBJ2-2, with 7 bases identical to TRBD1. The CDR3 runs 16 residues. Germline values: CDR1 MNHEY, CDR2 SMNVEV (reference sequence). With 5 bases clipped from V and 4 bases from J, the junction kept 10 bases outside the gene matches. As DNA, the CDR3 is TGTGCCAGCAGTCCTCAGGCAGGGGGTATCACCGGGGAGCTGTTTTTT. Amino acids: CASSPQAGGITGELFF.

This clonotype was detected only a few times. In DNA form, the CDR3 reads TGTGCCAGCAGTTTAGGCGGAATTTACAATGAGCAGTTCTTC. Translating it yields CASSLGGIYNEQFF. This chain connects TRBV27 to TRBJ2-1; D remains unclear. In germline, CDR1 is MNHEY, CDR2 SMNVEV (reference sequence). The ends were cut back, 2 bases at V and 4 bases at J, with 9 bases in the middle. CDR3 length equals 14 residues.

The CDR3 loop is CASSQEGTGGVEQFF. The DNA for the CDR3 is TGCGCCAGCAGCCAAGAAGGGACAGGGGGCGTCGAGCAGTTCTTC. This chain connects TRBV4-1 to TRBJ2-1; 12 bases agree with TRBD1. Germline CDR1 and CDR2: MGHRA and YSYEKL. The V and J ends lost 0 bases and 10 bases, in that order; junction bases with no gene match: 4. The length of the CDR3 is 15 residues.

V usage is TRBV9 and J usage is TRBJ2-7, with TRBD2 identical over 10 bases. The J segment lost 1 base and the V segment lost 3 bases, leaving 4 bases of the junction unmatched. The CDR3 is made up of 15 amino acids. Germline lookup yields CDR1 SGDLS and CDR2 YYNGEE. The CDR3 DNA is TGTGCCAGCAGCGGGCTAGCGGGAGCGTCCTACGAGCAGTACTTC. Amino acids: CASSGLAGASYEQYF.

The J gene is TRBJ2-3, the V gene TRBV29-1; 9 positions match TRBD2. CDR3 length: 15 residues. V shed 7 bases, J shed 2 bases, and the junction held 10 bases outside the gene matches. Per germline, CDR1 SQVTM and CDR2 ANQGSEA. Here the CDR3 DNA reads TGCAGCGCTGCGCGGGAGGGAACGGACACAGATACGCAGTATTTT. Amino acid sequence: CSAAREGTDTDTQYF.

This clonotype was recorded once. The chain is built from TRBV27 and TRBJ2-7; possibly TRBD2 for D (5 bases). V lost 5 bases, J lost 4 bases, and 18 bases lay in between. The germline CDR1 and CDR2 sequences are MNHEY and SMNVEV (reference sequence). This CDR3 spans 15 amino acids. The CDR3 reads CASSASGGGSYEQYF. The CDR3 DNA sequence: TGTGCCAGCAGTGCAAGTGGAGGCGGATCTTACGAGCAGTACTTC.

V usage is TRBV4-1 and J usage is TRBJ1-4; maybe TRBD1 (5 bases). Germline V CDR1 and CDR2: MGHRA, YSYEKL. The CDR3 is made up of 17 amino acids. V was trimmed by 3 bases and J by 0 bases, leaving 14 bases between them. The CDR3 protein is CASSHPPGAATNEKLFF. The CDR3 nucleotides read TGCGCCAGCAGCCATCCCCCTGGGGCGGCAACTAATGAAAAACTGTTTTTT.

The CDR3: CASSLPDRVGHQPQHF. As DNA, the CDR3 is TGTGCCAGCAGCTTACCTGACAGGGTAGGGCATCAGCCCCAGCATTTT. The V call is TRBV7-8, the J call TRBJ1-5; TRBD1 agrees at 7 bases. CDR1 SGHVS and CDR2 FQNEAQ come from the germline V gene. The junction had 9 bases not matched to a gene; V was cut back by 2 bases and J by 5 bases. The CDR3 runs to 16 residues. Drawing the rest from reference TRBV7-8 and TRBJ1-5, the complete variable domain is GAGVSQSPRYKVAKRGQDVALRCDPISGHVSLFWYQQALGQGPEFLTYFQNEAQLDKSGLPSDRFFAERPEGSVSTLKIQRTQQEDSAVYLCASSLPDRVGHQPQHFGDGTRLSIL.